This T cell receptor (beta chain) derives from a study of blood T cell repertoires in COVID-19 (dated by TCRdb to about 2020). Study-level background: Samples covering the acute and convalescent phases of COVID-19 were provided by collaborators in the United States, Italy and Spain. The material from the prospective study consisted of cDNA or gDNA derived from T cells, B-cell-depleted T cells, or PBMCs. Subjects who had been exposed to COVID-19, were actively infected with it, or had recovered from it provided the deeply sampled blood TCRbeta repertoires that made up the dataset. The repertoires were released in a freely available public database meant as a resource for research on the immune response to SARS-CoV-2. Samples came from the ongoing ImmuneRACE study (first 160 participants) plus 1,254 subjects from 6 global collaborators. A de-identified subject ID, COVID-19 status, age in years and sex were almost always included in the sample metadata. Where HLA class I and class II types were available, the types were taken from metadata supplied by the sample provider, not from assay-based typing. Study-wide conclusions, independent of this receptor: Clinical and demographic metadata were provided uncurated, with the amount varying by source and participant.

Whole blood was collected in K2EDTA tubes by collaborating institutions according to the institutions' own protocols. For TCRbeta analysis, collaborators shipped samples as frozen whole blood, isolated PBMCs, or DNA extracted from either of those sample types. As to this clone: Its cognate antigen has yet to be identified. Within one base of it there is no much larger clone, and no base qualities were kept.

TCRbeta CDR3 regions were amplified from genomic DNA using the immunoSEQ Assay, a bias-controlled multiplex PCR. On the study's bioinformatics: Within the assay, amplification of reference gene primers was used to estimate how many nucleated cells each sample contained. To quantify the absolute abundance of each unique TCRbeta CDR3 rearrangement, sequence reads were collapsed and filtered. For each sample, productive Simpson clonality was calculated as the square root of Simpson's diversity index across productive rearrangements. TCRdb limited this immuneACCESS table to in-frame rearrangements with V and J called. A share of clones is missing; checked studies link under half to unresolved V genes, and the rest is unexplained. V and J calls and clone size are copied from that table; D and trimming were computed from the DNA. This sample has more than 95,000 clones in its table, and around 89% of those were observed once. Roughly 1.4% of the sample is in the top ten clones.

Sequencing was performed on peripheral blood. The receptor comes from a human donor in a cohort sampled during active COVID-19.

The sequenced DNA: TGTGCCTGGAGTGCCGCACTAGCTGCCGAGCAGTACTTC. The resulting protein is CAWSAALAAEQYF. In this chain, TRBV30 is recombined with TRBJ2-7; D gene: possibly TRBD2, on 6 matching bases. Taken from the germline V gene (reference sequence), the CDR1 and CDR2 loops are GTSNPN and SVGIG. V drops 1 base and J drops 6 bases, leaving 13 bases in between. Its CDR3 holds 13 amino acids, cysteine through phenylalanine. CDR3 DNA is the only sequence kept; it has 39 bases, read in frame from the first base. The full variable domain, completed from the reference TRBV30 and TRBJ2-7 proteins outside the CDR3, reads SQTIHQWPATLVQPVGSPLSLECTVEGTSNPNLYWYRQAAGRGLQLLFYSVGIGQISSEVPQNLSASRPQDRQFILSSKKLLLSDSGFYLCAWSAALAAEQYFGPGTRLTVT.